Listed here are 28 T cell receptor beta chains from one sample, sequenced in a study of blood T cell repertoires in COVID-19. Profiled with immunoSEQ multiplex PCR; TCRdb holds only in-frame clones, not every one. Among around 95,000 clones listed, more than 75% were seen once. Sequencing input: peripheral blood. Receptors were obtained from a human donor in a cohort sampled during active COVID-19.

Concerning this clone: Germline and junction disagree at one end, which may indicate a read error. The chain uses TRBV27 and TRBJ1-3; D remains unclear. The CDR3 loop spans 11 amino acids. From germline, CDR1 is MNHEY and CDR2 SMNVEV (reference sequence). The CDR3 DNA sequence: TGTGCCTCTGGGCCTGGAAACACCACATATTTT. Translation: CASGPGNTTYF.

The chain carries TRBV18 and TRBJ2-7, with 11 bases aligning to TRBD2. CDR3 length equals 17 residues. Trimming cost V 0 bases and J 5 bases; bases outside gene matches: 9. CDR1 is KGHSH and CDR2 is LQKENI in the germline V gene. As DNA, the CDR3 is TGTGCCAGCTCACCACCCAGATTAACTAGCGGGAGCCACGAGCAGTACTTC. As protein: CASSPPRLTSGSHEQYF. The whole variable domain, filled in from reference TRBV18 and TRBJ2-7, reads NAGVMQNPRHLVRRRGQEARLRCSPMKGHSHVYWYRQLPEEGLKFMVYLQKENIIDESGMPKERFSAEFPKEGPSILRIQQVVRGDSAAYFCASSPPRLTSGSHEQYFGPGTRLTVT.

This clone was seen only once. The chain recombines TRBV11-2 with TRBJ1-1; D is possibly TRBD1 (6 bases). This CDR3 region has 15 residues. Per the germline V gene, CDR1 is SGHAT and CDR2 is FQNNGV. The V and J ends lost 3 bases and 5 bases respectively, with 16 bases between them. The CDR3 sequence is CASSFTNSGETEAFF. CDR3 coding DNA: TGTGCCAGCAGCTTTACGAACTCAGGGGAAACTGAAGCTTTCTTT.

The genes are TRBV5-6 and TRBJ1-1; 8 nucleotides agree with TRBD1. The germline V gene encodes CDR1 SGHDT and CDR2 YYEEEE. This CDR3 has 14 amino acids. V was pared by 0 bases and J by 5 bases, with 3 bases of the junction left unmatched. CDR3 loop: CASSLGQGTTEAFF. DNA of the CDR3: TGTGCCAGCAGCTTGGGACAGGGGACGACTGAAGCTTTCTTT.

The chain links TRBV7-8 to TRBJ1-4, with TRBD1 matching over 7 bases. The germline CDR1 and CDR2 sequences are SGHVS and FQNEAQ. Losses at the gene ends were 5 bases for V and 8 bases for J; bases not matched to a gene: 11. This CDR3 region has 15 residues. The CDR3 sequence: CASSIGTGAQEKLFF. The CDR3 DNA reads as TGTGCCAGCAGCATTGGAACAGGGGCGCAAGAAAAACTGTTTTTT.

The chain couples TRBV7-2 to TRBJ2-1; the D is unclear. Between the trimmed V and J ends, which lost 4 bases and 2 bases, there was a span of 15 bases. The CDR3 loop spans 16 amino acids. Per the germline V gene, CDR1 is SGHTA and CDR2 is FQGNSA. The CDR3 DNA is TGTGCCAGCAGCTCCTCCCCCCAGGCAACCTACAATGAGCAGTTCTTC. This translates into CASSSSPQATYNEQFF.

The V and J genes are TRBV5-1 and TRBJ2-1, with TRBD2 matching over 7 bases. J was trimmed by 8 bases and V by 4 bases; bases with no gene match: 15. The germline V gene has CDR1 SGHRS and CDR2 YFSETQ. The CDR3 loop spans 16 amino acids. CDR3 in amino acids: CASSPPIGGTSDEQFF. Written as DNA, the CDR3 is TGCGCCAGCAGCCCCCCAATCGGGGGGACTTCTGATGAGCAGTTCTTC.

The chain joins TRBV18 to TRBJ2-5, with no clear D. In germline, CDR1 is KGHSH, CDR2 LQKENI. There are 12 residues in the CDR3. Trimming pared 2 bases from V and 5 bases from J, leaving 6 bases between. The CDR3 coding sequence is TGTGCCAGCTCACCAAGTGGCGAGACCCAGTACTTC. Residues: CASSPSGETQYF.

The chain carries TRBV7-2 and TRBJ1-5; 8 nucleotides agree with TRBD1. This CDR3 has 15 amino acids. V lost 5 bases, J lost 5 bases, and 8 bases stayed unmatched. CDR1 is SGHTA and CDR2 is FQGNSA in the germline V gene. The CDR3 loop reads CASSPSGQGHQPQHF. The CDR3 DNA is TGTGCCAGCAGCCCCTCCGGACAGGGACATCAGCCCCAGCATTTT.

The rearrangement uses TRBV3-1 (or the pseudogene TRBV3-2) and TRBJ1-1, with D possibly matching TRBD1 (5 bases). Trimming removed 1 base at V and 8 bases at J, with 11 bases between. Germline lookup yields CDR1 LGHDT and CDR2 YNNKEL (reference sequence). This CDR3 comprises 13 residues. CDR3: CASSQVTRGEAFF. DNA of the CDR3: TGTGCCAGCAGCCAAGTGACGCGGGGGGAAGCTTTCTTT.

This sequence joins TRBV4-1 and TRBJ1-1; D not certain. V gave up 0 bases and J gave up 8 bases, with 13 bases separating them. CDR3 length: 14 amino acids. The germline gives CDR1 MGHRA, CDR2 YSYEKL. The CDR3 protein is CASSQDFALGEAFF. The DNA for the CDR3 is TGCGCCAGCAGCCAAGATTTCGCCCTTGGCGAAGCTTTCTTT.

This clone was observed a few times. This sequence joins TRBV4-1 and TRBJ1-5; 8 nucleotides match TRBD1. V lost 4 bases to trimming and J lost 5 bases; unmatched junction nucleotides: 13. The CDR3 extends over 17 amino acids. CDR1 is MGHRA and CDR2 is YSYEKL in the germline V gene. In DNA, the CDR3 is TGCGCCAGCAGCCCAGGACAGGGTTTTGCGCCGGATCAGCCCCAGCATTTT. Translating gives CASSPGQGFAPDQPQHF.

This chain connects TRBV5-1 to TRBJ2-2; 7 nucleotides align to TRBD2. Germline trimming cut 4 bases from V and 1 base from J; bases unmatched to any gene: 4. Germline CDR1 SGHRS, CDR2 YFSETQ. The CDR3 is made up of 15 amino acids. The CDR3 DNA follows: TGCGCCAGCAGCCACGGGACTAAGAACACCGGGGAGCTGTTTTTT. Protein: CASSHGTKNTGELFF.

The chain employs TRBV19 and TRBJ1-5, with 10 nucleotides matching TRBD1. The CDR3 is 16 amino acids. The germline gives CDR1 LNHDA, CDR2 SQIVND (reference sequence). After removal of 6 bases from V and 2 bases from J, the junction contained 7 bases not matched to a gene. DNA of the CDR3: TGTGCCAGTAGGCCGGGACAGGGGACAGGCAATCAGCCCCAGCATTTT. Translating it yields CASRPGQGTGNQPQHF. Combining the CDR3 with reference TRBV19 and TRBJ1-5 gives the whole variable domain DGGITQSPKYLFRKEGQNVTLSCEQNLNHDAMYWYRQDPGQGLRLIYYSQIVNDFQKGDIAEGYSVSREKKESFPLTVTSAQKNPTAFYLCASRPGQGTGNQPQHFGDGTRLSIL.

The V call is TRBV6-5, the J call TRBJ2-7; 11 bases match TRBD2. V was clipped by 7 bases and J by 6 bases; unmatched bases: 5. This CDR3 comprises 13 residues. Per the germline V gene, CDR1 is MNHEY and CDR2 is SVGAGI. CDR3 residues: CASTVAGGREQYF. Here the CDR3 DNA reads TGTGCCAGCACGGTAGCGGGGGGGCGCGAGCAGTACTTC.

The chain joins TRBV6-6 to TRBJ1-2; the D is unclear. The germline V gene has CDR1 MNHNY and CDR2 SVGAGI (reference sequence). The CDR3 is 15 residues long. Trimming cost V 6 bases and J 2 bases, with 16 bases left between them. CDR3 DNA sequence: TGTGCCAGCAGCACCGATACAGCCATGAACTATGGCTACACCTTC. As protein: CASSTDTAMNYGYTF.

The V gene is TRBV12-3 or TRBV12-4, the J gene TRBJ2-7; 9 bases fit TRBD1. Trimming took 4 bases from V and 6 from J; bases not matched to a gene: 4. This CDR3 is 13 amino acids long. Here the CDR3 DNA reads TGTGCCAGCAGTTCGGGGACAGGGCTCGAGCAGTACTTC. It specifies CASSSGTGLEQYF.

This clone was detected once. V is TRBV6-5 and J is TRBJ2-3; 11 nucleotides line up with TRBD1. V lost 4 bases and J lost 5; bases outside the gene matches: 8. Germline lookup yields CDR1 MNHEY and CDR2 SVGAGI. The CDR3 totals 16 residues. CDR3 residues: CASSSRTGGRIDTQYF. The CDR3 bases are TGTGCCAGCAGTTCCCGGACAGGGGGCAGGATAGATACGCAGTATTTT.

The chain uses TRBV19 and TRBJ2-1, with 10 nucleotides matching TRBD2. The germline V gene encodes CDR1 LNHDA and CDR2 SQIVND (reference sequence). Unmatched junction bases numbered 4, after V lost 4 bases and J lost 7 bases. The CDR3 totals 14 residues. This chain's CDR3 is CASSTIAGGNEQFF. In nucleotides, the CDR3 is TGTGCCAGTAGTACCATAGCGGGAGGAAATGAGCAGTTCTTC.

This clone was picked up one time. This chain connects TRBV2 to TRBJ1-2; D gene unclear. The length of the CDR3 is 11 residues. V lost 8 bases, J lost 8 bases, and 12 bases lay in between. CDR1 is SNHLY and CDR2 is FYNNEI in the germline V gene. CDR3 coding DNA: TGTGCCAGCTCAGTGTACAGAGGCTACACCTTC. Amino acid sequence: CASSVYRGYTF.

This clone was counted a single time. The rearrangement uses TRBV6-6 and TRBJ1-1; 8 nucleotides align to TRBD1. Losses at the gene ends were 6 bases for V and 0 bases for J; bases not matched to a gene: 6. The CDR3 runs to 15 residues. Per the germline V gene, CDR1 is MNHNY and CDR2 is SVGAGI (reference sequence). The CDR3 protein is CASRTPTGVNTEAFF. The CDR3 region has the DNA TGTGCCAGCAGAACTCCGACAGGGGTGAACACTGAAGCTTTCTTT.

V usage is TRBV12-3 or TRBV12-4 and J usage is TRBJ1-1, with D unresolved. The CDR3 has 12 amino acids. Trimming cost V 2 bases and J 7 bases, with 8 bases left between them. The CDR3 region has the DNA TGTGCCAGCAGTTTAATCGTCCGTGAAGCTTTCTTT. This sequence encodes CASSLIVREAFF.

The chain couples TRBV2 to TRBJ1-6; no clear D. This CDR3 has 12 amino acids. V was trimmed by 6 bases and J by 9 bases, leaving 9 bases between them. Germline V gives CDR1 SNHLY, CDR2 FYNNEI. The CDR3 DNA follows: TGTGCCAGCAGGTACGGCGGTTCACCCCTCCACTTT. Encoded protein: CASRYGGSPLHF.

The rearrangement links TRBV7-9 to TRBJ1-1, with D possibly being TRBD1 (6 bases). Germline V lookup: CDR1 SEHNR, CDR2 FQNEAQ (reference sequence). The CDR3 extends over 14 amino acids. V was pared by 5 bases and J by 5 bases, with 15 bases between. Written as DNA, the CDR3 is TGTGCCAGCAGCATTTACAGGGAAGGGACTGAAGCTTTCTTT. This gives the protein CASSIYREGTEAFF.

The V call is TRBV5-1, the J call TRBJ1-2; D might be TRBD1 (5 bases). V dropped 1 base and J dropped 7 bases, with 14 bases sitting between them. The CDR3 has 14 residues. Per germline, CDR1 SGHRS and CDR2 YFSETQ. The CDR3 sequence: CASSLSPGGIGYTF. DNA for the CDR3: TGCGCCAGCAGCTTGAGTCCGGGGGGGATTGGCTACACCTTC.

The chain has TRBV10-3 and TRBJ1-2; D possibly corresponds to TRBD1 (6 bases). The CDR3 covers 15 residues. CDR1 is ENHRY and CDR2 is SYGVKD in the germline V gene. Trimming cost V 4 bases and J 2 bases, with 14 bases left between them. CDR3 sequence: CAISASTGSNYGYTF. In nucleotides, the CDR3 is TGTGCCATCAGTGCCTCAACAGGGTCCAACTATGGCTACACCTTC.

CDR3 DNA sequence: TGTGCCAGCAGTAAGGGACTAGCGGGAACCGGGGAGCTGTTTTTT. The encoded protein is CASSKGLAGTGELFF. The chain has TRBV6-5 and TRBJ2-2; 13 positions match TRBD2. The CDR3 consists of 15 residues. Germline CDR1 and CDR2: MNHEY and SVGAGI. The J segment lost 5 bases and the V segment lost 5 bases, leaving 2 bases of the junction unmatched.

The chain has TRBV3-1 (or the pseudogene TRBV3-2) and TRBJ1-2; 11 nucleotides agree with TRBD1. This CDR3 comprises 15 residues. Germline V gene lookup returns CDR1 LGHDT and CDR2 YNNKEL (reference sequence). The V gene end was trimmed by 3 bases and the J gene end by 8 bases; junction bases not matched to a gene: 8. The CDR3 DNA sequence: TGTGCCAGCAGCCAGACCGGACAGGGGGCGCGGGGCTACACCTTC. It specifies CASSQTGQGARGYTF.